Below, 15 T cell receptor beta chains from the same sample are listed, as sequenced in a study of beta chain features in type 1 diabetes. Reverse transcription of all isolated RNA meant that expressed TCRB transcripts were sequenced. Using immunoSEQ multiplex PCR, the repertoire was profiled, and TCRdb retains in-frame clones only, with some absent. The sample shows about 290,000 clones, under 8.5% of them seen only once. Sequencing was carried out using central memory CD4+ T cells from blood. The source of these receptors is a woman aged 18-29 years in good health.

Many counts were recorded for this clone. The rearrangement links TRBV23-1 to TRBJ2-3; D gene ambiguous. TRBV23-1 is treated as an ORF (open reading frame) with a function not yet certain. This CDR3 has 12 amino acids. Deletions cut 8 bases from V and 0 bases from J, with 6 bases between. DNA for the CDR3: TGCGCCAGCGAGTCTAGCACAGATACGCAGTATTTT. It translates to CASESSTDTQYF.

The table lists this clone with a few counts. CDR3: CASSISGSPPPVQFF. CDR3 DNA sequence: TGTGCCAGCAGCATTAGCGGGAGCCCCCCCCCAGTGCAGTTCTTC. J is TRBJ2-1 and V is TRBV11-3, with TRBD2 matching over 9 bases. Looked up from germline, CDR1 is SGHNT and CDR2 is YENEEA. The CDR3 runs 15 residues. V was clipped by 5 bases and J by 12 bases; unmatched bases: 14. Combining the CDR3 with reference TRBV11-3 and TRBJ2-1 gives the whole variable domain EAGVVQSPRYKIIEKKQPVAFWCNPISGHNTLYWYLQNLGQGPELLIRYENEEAVDDSQLPKDRFSAERLKGVDSTLKIQPAELGDSAVYLCASSISGSPPPVQFFGPGTRLTVL.

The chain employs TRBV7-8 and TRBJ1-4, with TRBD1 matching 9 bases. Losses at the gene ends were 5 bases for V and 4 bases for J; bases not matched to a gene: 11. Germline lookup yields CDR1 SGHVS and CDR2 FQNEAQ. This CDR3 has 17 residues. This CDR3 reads CASSRRSTGQGNEKLFF. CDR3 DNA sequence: TGTGCCAGCAGCCGACGGTCTACGGGACAGGGTAATGAAAAACTGTTTTTT. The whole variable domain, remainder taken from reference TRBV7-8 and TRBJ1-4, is GAGVSQSPRYKVAKRGQDVALRCDPISGHVSLFWYQQALGQGPEFLTYFQNEAQLDKSGLPSDRFFAERPEGSVSTLKIQRTQQEDSAVYLCASSRRSTGQGNEKLFFGSGTQLSVL.

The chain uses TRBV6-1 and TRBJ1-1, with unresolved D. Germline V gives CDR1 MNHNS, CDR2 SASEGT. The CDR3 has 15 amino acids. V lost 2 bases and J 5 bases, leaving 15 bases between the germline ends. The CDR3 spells CASSEYYGGGTEAFF. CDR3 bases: TGTGCCAGCAGTGAATATTACGGCGGAGGGACTGAAGCTTTCTTT.

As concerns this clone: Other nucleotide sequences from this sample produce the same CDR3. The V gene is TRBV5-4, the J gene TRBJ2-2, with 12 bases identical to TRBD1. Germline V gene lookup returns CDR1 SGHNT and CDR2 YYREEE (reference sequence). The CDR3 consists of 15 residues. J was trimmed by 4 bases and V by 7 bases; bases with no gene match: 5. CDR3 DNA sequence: TGTGCCAGCCGCGGGACAGGGGGCATCACCGGGGAGCTGTTTTTT. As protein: CASRGTGGITGELFF.

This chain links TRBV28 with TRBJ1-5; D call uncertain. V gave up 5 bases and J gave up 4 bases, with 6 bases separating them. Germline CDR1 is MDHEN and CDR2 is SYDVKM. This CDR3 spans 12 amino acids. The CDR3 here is CASSEENQPQHF. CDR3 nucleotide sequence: TGTGCCAGCAGTGAAGAAAATCAGCCCCAGCATTTT.

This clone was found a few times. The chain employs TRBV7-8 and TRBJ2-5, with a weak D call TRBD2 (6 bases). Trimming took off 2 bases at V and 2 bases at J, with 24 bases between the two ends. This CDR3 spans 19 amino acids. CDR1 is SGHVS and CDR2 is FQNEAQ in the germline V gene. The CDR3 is CASSLWSLPGESPQETQYF. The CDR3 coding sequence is TGTGCCAGCAGCTTATGGAGTTTACCGGGGGAAAGCCCTCAAGAGACCCAGTACTTC.

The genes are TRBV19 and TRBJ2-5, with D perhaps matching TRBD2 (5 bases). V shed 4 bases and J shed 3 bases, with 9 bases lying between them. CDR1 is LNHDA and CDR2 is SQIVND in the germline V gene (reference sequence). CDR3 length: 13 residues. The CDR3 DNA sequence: TGTGCCAGTAGTAAAGGACTCGAAGAGACCCAGTACTTC. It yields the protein CASSKGLEETQYF.

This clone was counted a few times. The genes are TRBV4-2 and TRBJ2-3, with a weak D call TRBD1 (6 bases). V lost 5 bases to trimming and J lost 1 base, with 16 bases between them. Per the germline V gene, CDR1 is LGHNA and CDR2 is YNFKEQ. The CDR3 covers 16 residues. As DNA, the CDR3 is TGTGCCAGCAGCTTGGTGGCACAGGGAGGCACAGATACGCAGTATTTT. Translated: CASSLVAQGGTDTQYF.

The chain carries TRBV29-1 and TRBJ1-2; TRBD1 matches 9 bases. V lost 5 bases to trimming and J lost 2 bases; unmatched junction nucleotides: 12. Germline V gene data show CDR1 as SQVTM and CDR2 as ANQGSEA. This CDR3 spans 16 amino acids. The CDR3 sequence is CSVSGTGIIGNYGYTF. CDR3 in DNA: TGCAGCGTTTCCGGGACAGGGATCATTGGAAACTATGGCTACACCTTC.

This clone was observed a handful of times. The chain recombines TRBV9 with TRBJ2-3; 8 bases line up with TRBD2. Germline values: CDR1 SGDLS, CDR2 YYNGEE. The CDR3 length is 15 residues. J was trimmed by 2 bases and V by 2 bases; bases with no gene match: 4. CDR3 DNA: TGTGCCAGCAGCGTTCTAGCGGGCACCACAGATACGCAGTATTTT. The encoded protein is CASSVLAGTTDTQYF. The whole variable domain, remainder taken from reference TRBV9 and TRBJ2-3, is DSGVTQTPKHLITATGQRVTLRCSPRSGDLSVYWYQQSLDQGLQFLIQYYNGEERAKGNILERFSAQQFPDLHSELNLSSLELGDSALYFCASSVLAGTTDTQYFGPGTRLTVL.

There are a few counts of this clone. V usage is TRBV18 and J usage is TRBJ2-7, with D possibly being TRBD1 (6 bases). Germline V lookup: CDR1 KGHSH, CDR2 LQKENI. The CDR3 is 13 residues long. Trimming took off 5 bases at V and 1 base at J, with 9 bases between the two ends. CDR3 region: CASSKGGSYEQYV. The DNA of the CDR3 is TGTGCCAGCTCAAAAGGGGGATCCTACGAGCAGTACGTC.

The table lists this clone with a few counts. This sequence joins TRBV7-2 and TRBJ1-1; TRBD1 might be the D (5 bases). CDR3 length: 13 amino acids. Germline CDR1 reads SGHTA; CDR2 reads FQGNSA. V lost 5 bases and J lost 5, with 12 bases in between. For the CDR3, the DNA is TGTGCCAGCAGCCCAGTCGGGGGAACTGAAGCTTTCTTT. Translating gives CASSPVGGTEAFF.

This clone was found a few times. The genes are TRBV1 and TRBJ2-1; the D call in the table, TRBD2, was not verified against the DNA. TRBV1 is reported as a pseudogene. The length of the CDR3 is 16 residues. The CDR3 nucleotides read TGCACCAGCAGCCAAGCCACTAGCGTGGCTAGGAATGAGCAGTTCTTC. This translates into CTSSQATSVARNEQFF.

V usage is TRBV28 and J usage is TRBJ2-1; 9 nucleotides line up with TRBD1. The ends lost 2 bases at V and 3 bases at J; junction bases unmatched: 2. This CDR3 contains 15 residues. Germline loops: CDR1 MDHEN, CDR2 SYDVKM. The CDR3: CASSLMGQGYNEQFF. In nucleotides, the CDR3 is TGTGCCAGCAGTTTAATGGGACAGGGCTACAATGAGCAGTTCTTC.